This TCR beta chain was identified during a study of T cells in Graves' hyperthyroidism and ophthalmopathy. Study-level points and caveats: Most clonotypes expanded in the thyroid (above 0.001) were also present in blood.

The CDR3 regions of TCR beta were amplified from RNA transcripts. HTBI primers drove first-round RT-PCR of the TCR CDR3. TCRdb redid the calling of the multiplex PCR reads with MiXCR, one entry per CDR3 protein. Found here are 250,000 to 300,000 distinct CDR3 sequences, roughly 15% of them singletons; the top ten hold 10% to 15%. This clonotype was observed a few times. No antigen is known for it. Progressors' blood was drawn at hyperthyroidism diagnosis, before ophthalmopathy symptoms. Germline V gene sequence: CDR1 SGHAT, CDR2 FQNNGV. The CDR3 loop spans 17 amino acids. V lost 1 base to trimming and J lost 4 bases, with 17 bases between them.

Sequencing was carried out using blood. The rearrangement links TRBV11-2 to TRBJ1-5; D is perhaps TRBD1 (5 bases). The TCR comes from a woman aged 40-49 years with Graves' hyperthyroidism that later progressed to Graves' ophthalmopathy. The CDR3 reads CASSLGGGREPNQPQHF. The CDR3 nucleotides read TGTGCCAGCAGCTTAGGGGGCGGCCGGGAACCGAATCAGCCCCAGCATTTT.